This TCR beta chain is drawn from a study of shared clonotypes between healthy human individuals. Study-wide points: Non-shared clonotypes were found to have lower generation probabilities than the clonotypes that were shared by all four of the sorted-subset donors. Memory subsets had estimated richness that was generally smaller than that of naive subsets.

This CDR3 is 13 amino acids long. The germline gives CDR1 SNHLY, CDR2 FYNNEI. V gave up 5 bases and J gave up 3 bases, with 10 bases separating them. Template for every sorted-subset replicate PCR totaled roughly 210 ng DNA, around 33,000 T cell genomes. The protocol was immunoSEQ multiplex PCR, while the TCRdb copy is restricted to in-frame clones and leaves out a portion. The sample consists of some 1.5 million clones, roughly 98% of them appearing once. Comments on this clone: Its antigen is still unknown.

V gene TRBV2 combines with J gene TRBJ1-1; possible D gene TRBD1, 5 bases. The TCR sequence derives from a man aged 25-45 years in good health. Sample: naive CD4+ T cells sorted from blood. Described subset: CD45RA+ positively selected. DNA of the CDR3: TGTGCCAGCAGTTTGGACAAGTACACTGAAGCTTTCTTT. Encoded protein: CASSLDKYTEAFF.